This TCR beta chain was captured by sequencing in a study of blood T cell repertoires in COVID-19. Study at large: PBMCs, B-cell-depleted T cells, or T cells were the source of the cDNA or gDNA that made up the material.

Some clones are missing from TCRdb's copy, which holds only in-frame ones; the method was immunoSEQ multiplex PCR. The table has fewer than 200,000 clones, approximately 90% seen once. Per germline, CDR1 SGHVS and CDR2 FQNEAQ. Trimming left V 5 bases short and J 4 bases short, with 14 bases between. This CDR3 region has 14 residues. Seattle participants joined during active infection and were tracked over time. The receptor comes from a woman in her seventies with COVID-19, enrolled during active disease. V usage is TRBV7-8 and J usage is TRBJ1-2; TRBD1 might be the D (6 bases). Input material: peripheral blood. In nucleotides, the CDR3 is TGTGCCAGCAGCAACATGACAGGCCCCTATGGCTACACCTTC. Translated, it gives CASSNMTGPYGYTF.